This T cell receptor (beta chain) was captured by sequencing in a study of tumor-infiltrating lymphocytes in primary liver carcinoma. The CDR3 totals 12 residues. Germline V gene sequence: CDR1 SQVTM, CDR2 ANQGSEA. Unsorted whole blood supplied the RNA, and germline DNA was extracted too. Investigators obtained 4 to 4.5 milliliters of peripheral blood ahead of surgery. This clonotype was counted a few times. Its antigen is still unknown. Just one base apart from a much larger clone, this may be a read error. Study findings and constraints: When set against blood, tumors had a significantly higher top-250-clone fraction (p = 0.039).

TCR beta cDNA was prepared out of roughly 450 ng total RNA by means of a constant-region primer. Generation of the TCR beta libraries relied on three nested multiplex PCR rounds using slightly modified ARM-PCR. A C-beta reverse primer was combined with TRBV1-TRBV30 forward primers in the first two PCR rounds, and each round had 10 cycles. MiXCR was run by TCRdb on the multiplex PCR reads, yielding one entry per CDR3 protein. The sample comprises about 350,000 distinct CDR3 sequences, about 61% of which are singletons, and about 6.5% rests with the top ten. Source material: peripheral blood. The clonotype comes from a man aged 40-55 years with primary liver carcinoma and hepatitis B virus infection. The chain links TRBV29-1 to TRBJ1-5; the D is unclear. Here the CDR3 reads CSVRESNQSQHF. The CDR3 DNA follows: TGCAGCGTTCGAGAGAGCAATCAGTCCCAGCATTTT.